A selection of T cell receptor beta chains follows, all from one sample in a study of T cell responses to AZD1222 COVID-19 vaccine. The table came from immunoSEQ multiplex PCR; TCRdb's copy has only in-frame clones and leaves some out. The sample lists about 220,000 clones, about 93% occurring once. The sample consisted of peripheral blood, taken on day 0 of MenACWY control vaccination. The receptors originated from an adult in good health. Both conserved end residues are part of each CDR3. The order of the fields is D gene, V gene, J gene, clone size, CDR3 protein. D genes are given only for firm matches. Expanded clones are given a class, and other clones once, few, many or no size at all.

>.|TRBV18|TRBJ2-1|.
CASSDNEQFF
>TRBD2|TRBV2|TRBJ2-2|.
CASSRQHIAGANTGELFF
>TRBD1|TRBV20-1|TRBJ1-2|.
CSATGTDGYTF
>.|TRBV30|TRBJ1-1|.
CAWRRGVGSTEAFF
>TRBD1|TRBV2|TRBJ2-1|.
CASLRTGVNNEQFF
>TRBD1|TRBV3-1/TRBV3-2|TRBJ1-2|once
CASSRGTEAYGYTF
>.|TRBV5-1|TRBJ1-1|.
CASSPGAQGNTEAFF
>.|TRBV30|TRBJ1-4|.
CAWSTKGANEKLFF
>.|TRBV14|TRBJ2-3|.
CASGRLGITDTQYF
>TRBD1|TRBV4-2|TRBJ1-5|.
CASSQSDRGNQPQHF
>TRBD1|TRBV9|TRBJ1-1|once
CASSVTLGQGGTEAFF
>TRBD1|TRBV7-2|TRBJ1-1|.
CASSKTGYESTEAFF
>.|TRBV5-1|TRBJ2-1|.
CASSSGQHNEQFF
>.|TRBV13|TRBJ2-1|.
CASSLGRGSYNEQFF
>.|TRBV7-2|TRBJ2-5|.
CASSLAGQGETQYF
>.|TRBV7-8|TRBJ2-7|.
CASSPRGGQRSYEQYF
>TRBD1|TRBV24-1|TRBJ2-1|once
CATSDPRTGGNEQFF
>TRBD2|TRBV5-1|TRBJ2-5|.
CASSPGLPETQYF
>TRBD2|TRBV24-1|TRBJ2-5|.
CATSDPTSGGALETQYF
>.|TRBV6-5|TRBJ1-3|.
CASTINWASGNTIYF
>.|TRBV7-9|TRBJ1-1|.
CASSLLSGPTEAFF
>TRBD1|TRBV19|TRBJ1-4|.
CASSMGQGRRGPSEKLFF